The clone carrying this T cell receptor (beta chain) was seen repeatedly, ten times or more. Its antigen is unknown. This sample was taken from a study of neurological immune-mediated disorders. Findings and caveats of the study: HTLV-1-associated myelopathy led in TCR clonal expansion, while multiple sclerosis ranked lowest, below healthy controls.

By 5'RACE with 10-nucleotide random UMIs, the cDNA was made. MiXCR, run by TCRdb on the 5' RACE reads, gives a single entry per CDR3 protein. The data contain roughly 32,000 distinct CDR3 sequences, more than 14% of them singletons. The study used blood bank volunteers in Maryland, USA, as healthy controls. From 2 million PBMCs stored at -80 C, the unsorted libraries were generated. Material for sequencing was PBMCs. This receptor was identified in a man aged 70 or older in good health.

The CDR3 DNA reads as TGCGCCAGCAGTCCGGACAGGGAGGTAATGAACTATGGCTACACCTTC. It encodes CASSPDREVMNYGYTF. This chain connects TRBV5-1 to TRBJ1-2, with 8 bases that match TRBD1. This CDR3 spans 16 amino acids. The V gene end was trimmed by 5 bases and the J gene end by 2 bases; junction bases not matched to a gene: 11. CDR1 and CDR2 from the germline V gene are SGHRS and YFSETQ.